The 4 T cell receptor beta chains listed next were all sequenced from one sample in a study of CD8 T cells in Susac syndrome. An input of roughly 0.5 to 1 ug of RNA was subjected to reverse transcription using random hexamers. TCRdb processed the immunoSEQ multiplex PCR reads anew with MiXCR; each CDR3 protein has one entry. The sample has 130,000 to 150,000 distinct CDR3 sequences; approximately 94% are singletons. The sample taken for sequencing was CD4+ T cells from PBMCs. The source is a human donor with Susac syndrome.

The rearrangement uses TRBV11-2 and TRBJ2-5; D remains ambiguous. V lost 0 bases and J lost 5, with 7 bases in between. Germline V gene sequence: CDR1 SGHAT, CDR2 FQNNGV. CDR3 length equals 13 residues. As DNA, the CDR3 is TGTGCCAGCAGCTTAGAAGGTGTTGAGACCCAGTACTTC. Amino acid sequence: CASSLEGVETQYF. The full variable domain, rest sourced from reference TRBV11-2 and TRBJ2-5, is EAGVAQSPRYKIIEKRQSVAFWCNPISGHATLYWYQQILGQGPKLLIQFQNNGVVDDSQLPKDRFSAERLKGVDSTLKIQPAKLEDSAVYLCASSLEGVETQYFGPGTRLLVL.

The chain links TRBV24-1 to TRBJ2-5, with D tentatively TRBD2 (5 bases). CDR3 length: 13 amino acids. Trimming left V 9 bases short and J 2 bases short, with 12 bases between. CDR1 is KGHDR, CDR2 SFDVKD, per germline. CDR3: CATRERTQETQYF. The CDR3 DNA sequence: TGTGCCACCCGAGAGCGGACGCAAGAGACCCAGTACTTC.

This chain joins TRBV24-1 and TRBJ2-5; 9 bases map to TRBD1. There are 18 residues in the CDR3. Germline CDR1 reads KGHDR; CDR2 reads SFDVKD. The junction had 13 bases not matched to a gene; V was cut back by 4 bases and J by 2 bases. The CDR3 bases are TGTGCCACCAGTGAAACACCGGGACAGGGAGTCTCGCAAGAGACCCAGTACTTC. This gives the protein CATSETPGQGVSQETQYF.

This chain joins TRBV6-1 and TRBJ2-4; 7 positions agree with TRBD1. Germline V gene sequence: CDR1 MNHNS, CDR2 SASEGT. Trimming cost V 2 bases and J 6 bases; bases outside gene matches: 4. This CDR3 has 14 residues. CDR3 region: CASSEWDSLNIQYF. The CDR3 coding sequence is TGTGCCAGCAGTGAATGGGACAGCCTAAACATTCAGTACTTC.